This T cell receptor (beta chain) was profiled in a study of blood T cell repertoires in COVID-19. Study information: Collection of acute and convalescent COVID-19 samples took place in the United States, Italy and Spain.

Original processing methods: Quantification of nucleated cells was approximated via reference gene primer amplification. Produced via immunoSEQ multiplex PCR; TCRdb's table is partial and in-frame only. V, J and clone size are those of that table, while D and trimming were read from the DNA. This sample carries 110,000 or so clones, around 83% of them seen once, and the ten largest clones take about 6.1%. Seattle participants joined during active infection and were tracked over time. The CDR3 spans 14 residues. V lost 3 bases to trimming and J lost 6 bases; unmatched junction nucleotides: 5. CDR1 is SGHRS and CDR2 is YFSETQ in the germline V gene.

Sequenced sample: peripheral blood. The chain is built from TRBV5-1 and TRBJ1-1, with 10 positions matching TRBD1. The receptor was isolated from an older woman with COVID-19, enrolled during active disease. The CDR3 DNA follows: TGCGCCAGCAGCTCACTCGGGACAGGGGCTGAAGCTTTCTTT. Its protein is CASSSLGTGAEAFF.